This T cell receptor (beta chain) came from a study of shared clonotypes between healthy human individuals. Study results and caveats: Naive subsets typically showed greater estimated richness than memory subsets. The study found roughly 5% of naive CD4 clonotypes shared across a few donors.

The authors loaded roughly 200 ng DNA, roughly 27,000 T cell genomes, into sorted-subset replicate PCRs. Sequenced by immunoSEQ multiplex PCR; TCRdb stores in-frame clones only, minus some. Of 760,000 or so clones listed, 96% were seen once; the top ten hold under 0.25%. On this clone: Antigen specificity is unknown.

Naive CD8 cells comprised CD45RO-negative, CCR7-positively selected cells, excluding terminally differentiated effector memory CD45RA+ cells. Every one of the donors was a Caucasian adult that lived in Nashville, Tennessee. The sample taken for sequencing was naive CD8+ T cells sorted from blood. This sequence was found in a man aged 25-40 years in good health.

CDR3 sequence (DNA): TGCAGCGTTGAAACTGGACAGGGGTTTCACGAGCAGTACTTC. It encodes CSVETGQGFHEQYF. The rearrangement links TRBV29-1 to TRBJ2-7, with 9 positions matching TRBD1. V lost 2 bases to trimming and J lost 5 bases; unmatched junction nucleotides: 7. The germline gives CDR1 SQVTM, CDR2 ANQGSEA. CDR3 length: 14 residues.